These T cell receptor beta chains were read from a single sample in a study of CD8 T cells in Susac syndrome. MiXCR, run by TCRdb on the immunoSEQ multiplex PCR reads, gives a single entry per CDR3 protein. Altogether 330,000 or so distinct CDR3 sequences are present, approximately 91% being singletons, with the ten largest covering less than 0.2%. Specimen: CD8+ T cells from PBMCs. These receptors were obtained from a human donor with multiple sclerosis. Each CDR3 is given without its conserved first and last residue. D genes are given only for firm matches.

D	V	length	CDR3
.	TRBV29-1	12	SVERWTIEETQY
TRBD1	TRBV6-4	14	ASRPATDRRNYGYT
.	TRBV10-3	14	ATREAISRFQETQY
TRBD2	TRBV6-1	18	ASYAVAEPGLAPDYYEQY
TRBD1	TRBV20-1	11	SSLTGEGTEAF
TRBD2	TRBV2	13	ASSRTSGNQETQY
TRBD1	TRBV5-6	10	ASSGGTAFGT
TRBD2	TRBV4-2	12	ASRLAWNTGELF
.	TRBV27	15	ASSLNIDEGLSYEQY
.	TRBV20-1	13	SARLTGPVNYGYT
.	TRBV6-2/TRBV6-3	11	ASSYYLKDTQY
TRBD1	TRBV28	15	ASSLLGQVSGANVLT
TRBD1	TRBV4-3	12	ASSPRGHGTEAF
.	TRBV20-1	13	SAPPSRGGISEAF
.	TRBV27	12	ASTRVGIEETQY
TRBD2	TRBV9	14	ASSIGGSGSYNEQF
.	TRBV7-9	12	ASSSPGHGYEQY
TRBD1	TRBV2	11	ASIPGTGDESF
TRBD1	TRBV7-9	13	ASSSGQGADWEQY
.	TRBV18	12	ASSPPWRTGELF
TRBD2	TRBV4-3	14	ASSQVTGLRKYEQY
.	TRBV24-1	12	ATSDLGNEEELF
TRBD2	TRBV4-1	13	ASSEGLAGGNEQY
TRBD2	TRBV15	12	ATSTLLAEETQY
.	TRBV7-9	9	ASVDPYEQY
.	TRBV27	11	ASSLSNINEQF
.	TRBV6-1	11	ASSTTDNQPQH
TRBD1	TRBV4-1	11	ASSLGTVYEQY
TRBD2	TRBV9	16	ASSVEGLAGAGANVLT
TRBD1	TRBV12-3/TRBV12-4	11	ASGTGPYNEQF
.	TRBV4-2	13	ASSQETLMNTEAF
.	TRBV6-6	13	ASSYSTEGGEKLF
.	TRBV5-1	12	ASSLGQGKYEQY
TRBD1	TRBV15	12	ATRHTGTDNEQF
.	TRBV30	9	AWTSYNEQF
.	TRBV27	12	ASSLSIQVPEQF
.	TRBV6-2/TRBV6-3	13	ASSYSITNQETQY
.	TRBV5-5	12	ASSLGDRDYEQY
.	TRBV20-1	12	SARSEGDYNEQF
.	TRBV27	12	ATGPGGGVDGYT
.	TRBV4-3	12	ASSQRASYNEQF
.	TRBV11-2	16	ASSFLAFTETSTDTQY
.	TRBV13	11	ASSFPGAETQY
.	TRBV28	11	ASTLTGHGKQY
.	TRBV14	13	ASSQESRGRNEQF
TRBD1	TRBV3-1	12	ASSPGGTAYGYT
.	TRBV20-1	11	SAGDSITDTQY
TRBD2	TRBV27	13	ASSLTSGDRYEQF
.	TRBV4-1	13	ASSPGHSSGNTIY
.	TRBV11-1	11	ASGASQPYEQY
TRBD2	TRBV2	13	ASSERGGAYNEQF
.	TRBV28	13	ASSSVAGTMYEQY
TRBD1	TRBV4-3	15	ASSQGRGRRYDYGYT
TRBD2	TRBV7-3	14	ASSWGTSGTPYEQY